This T cell receptor beta chain was identified during a study of persistence of HIV-infected CD4 T cells. As to this clone: Its antigen is as yet unknown. Other nucleotide sequences from this sample produce the same CDR3.

Sequencing used immunoSEQ version 4 in survey mode. Sequenced by immunoSEQ multiplex PCR; TCRdb stores in-frame clones only, minus some. Of roughly 20,000 clones in the sample, approximately 60% were seen once. CDR3 size: 13 residues. The V gene lost 0 bases and the J gene lost 4 bases, with 4 bases spanning the gap. Germline assignment: CDR1 SGHRS and CDR2 YFSETQ. Study observations and caveats: Degenerate expanded CDR3beta sequences were enriched among CMV- and Gag-responding cells. TCRbeta richness was lower in CMV- and Gag-responding cells than in anti-CD3/anti-CD28-responding cells.

An overlapping HIV-1 Gag peptide pool stimulated these cells at roughly 0.97 ug/peptide/mL. Sorting selected CD4+ T cells upregulating both CD40 ligand and CD69. Donors were HIV-1-infected adults who began suppressive ART during chronic infection. The source of this sequence is an adult woman with HIV who was CMV-seropositive. J is TRBJ2-2 and V is TRBV5-1, with unresolved D. Sequencing used CD4+ T cells sorted from PBMCs after approximately 19-hour stimulation, obtained from a patient who received antiretroviral therapy. CDR3 protein: CASSLGFTGELFF. CDR3 coding DNA: TGCGCCAGCAGCTTGGGTTTCACCGGGGAGCTGTTTTTT.